This T cell receptor (beta chain) is drawn from a study of blood T cell repertoires in COVID-19. Study background: Researchers got acute and convalescent COVID-19 samples from the United States, Italy and Spain. PBMCs, B-cell-depleted T cells, or T cells were the source of the cDNA or gDNA that made up the material.

The table came from immunoSEQ multiplex PCR; TCRdb's copy has only in-frame clones and leaves some out. In the table there are around 170,000 clones, 86% of which are singletons. The length of the CDR3 is 13 residues. CDR1 and CDR2 from the germline V gene are SGHTA and FQGNSA. Between the trimmed V and J ends, which lost 6 bases and 1 base, there was a span of 9 bases. The receptor comes from a man aged 45-60 years with active or convalescent COVID-19. Material for sequencing was peripheral blood. V is TRBV7-2 and J is TRBJ1-1; D might be TRBD1 (5 bases). The CDR3 spells CASRDQGNTEAFF. The CDR3 DNA sequence: TGTGCCAGCAGAGATCAGGGGAACACTGAAGCTTTCTTT.